One sample yielded the 5 T cell receptor beta chains listed below, sequenced in a study of T cells in Graves' hyperthyroidism and ophthalmopathy. Researchers amplified the TCR beta CDR3 regions from RNA transcripts. First-round RT-PCR targeting the TCR CDR3 was performed with the HTBI primer set. One entry per CDR3 protein, called by TCRdb with MiXCR from the multiplex PCR reads. The repertoire holds 500,000 to 650,000 distinct CDR3 sequences, with around 15% as singletons. The sample comprised blood. The receptors originated from a woman aged 45-65 years with Graves' ophthalmopathy.

J is TRBJ1-6 and V is TRBV6-2 or TRBV6-3; D is unresolved. Trimming stripped 2 bases from V and 0 bases from J, with 20 bases between. Germline-derived CDR1 and CDR2 are MNHEY and SVGEGT. The CDR3 runs to 20 residues. CDR3 region: CASSYSVFSAMSSYNSPLHF. The CDR3 nucleotides read TGTGCCAGCAGTTACAGCGTTTTTTCAGCGATGAGCTCCTATAATTCACCCCTCCACTTT.

This clonotype was counted a few times. The V call is TRBV28, the J call TRBJ2-7, with D perhaps matching TRBD1 (6 bases). Deletions cut 5 bases from V and 6 bases from J, with 20 bases between. The CDR3 covers 15 residues. Looked up from germline, CDR1 is MDHEN and CDR2 is SYDVKM. The CDR3, as DNA: TGTGCCAGCAGTGCCGACCCCAGGGTGGGGGCCGAGCAGTACTTC. This sequence encodes CASSADPRVGAEQYF. The full variable domain, with the rest looked up from reference TRBV28 and TRBJ2-7, is DVKVTQSSRYLVKRTGEKVFLECVQDMDHENMFWYRQDPGLGLRLIYFSYDVKMKEKGDIPEGYSVSREKKERFSLILESASTNQTSMYLCASSADPRVGAEQYFGPGTRLTVT.

The CDR3 DNA follows: TGCAGTGCTATGTCGCAAGATGAAAAACTGTTTTTT. Its protein is CSAMSQDEKLFF. The chain is built from TRBV20-1 and TRBJ1-4; D call uncertain. V was shortened by 4 bases and J by 6 bases, with 9 bases between the two germline ends. Germline values: CDR1 DFQATT, CDR2 SNEGSKA (reference sequence). The CDR3 loop spans 12 amino acids.

The count of this clonotype is one. This chain uses TRBV7-9 with TRBJ1-1; perhaps TRBD1 as D (5 bases). The germline CDR1 and CDR2 sequences are SEHNR and FQNEAQ (reference sequence). CDR3 size: 17 residues. V was cut by 5 bases and J by 3 bases, with 22 bases left in between. The CDR3 is CASSPRGATLRDTEAFF. CDR3 in DNA: TGTGCCAGCAGCCCAAGGGGTGCCACCCTGAGGGACACTGAAGCTTTCTTT.

This clonotype was recorded a few times. This sequence joins TRBV9 and TRBJ2-7; D is ambiguous. Germline CDR1 reads SGDLS; CDR2 reads YYNGEE. V was shortened by 4 bases and J by 0 bases, with 11 bases between the two germline ends. The CDR3 contains 14 residues. CDR3 sequence (DNA): TGTGCCAGCAGCCCCGCTGGCCACTCCTACGAGCAGTACTTC. It encodes CASSPAGHSYEQYF.